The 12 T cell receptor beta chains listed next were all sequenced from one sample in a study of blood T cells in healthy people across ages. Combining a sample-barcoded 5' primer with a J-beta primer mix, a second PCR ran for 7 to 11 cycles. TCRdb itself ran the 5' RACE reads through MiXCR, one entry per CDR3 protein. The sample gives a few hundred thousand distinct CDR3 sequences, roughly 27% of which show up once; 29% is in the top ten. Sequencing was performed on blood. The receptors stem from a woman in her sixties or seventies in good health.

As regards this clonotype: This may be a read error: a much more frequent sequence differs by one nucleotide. The chain's CDR3 is CAISVGGTYDEQFF. As DNA, the CDR3 is TGTGCCATCAGTGTTGGGGGAACCTACGATGAGCAGTTCTTC. The chain combines TRBV10-3 with TRBJ2-1; either TRBD1 or TRBD2 may fit D (5 bases each). The germline V gene has CDR1 ENHRY and CDR2 SYGVKD. The CDR3 consists of 14 residues.

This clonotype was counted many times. CDR3 coding DNA: TGTGCCAGCAGTTCCCTCTCCGGGGTACCCTCCTACAATGAGCAGTTCTTC. This sequence encodes CASSSLSGVPSYNEQFF. The rearrangement uses TRBV27 and TRBJ2-1; tentatively, D is TRBD2 (5 bases). The ends were cut back, 4 bases at V and 0 bases at J, with 16 bases in the middle. Germline V gene lookup returns CDR1 MNHEY and CDR2 SMNVEV (reference sequence). This CDR3 region has 17 residues.

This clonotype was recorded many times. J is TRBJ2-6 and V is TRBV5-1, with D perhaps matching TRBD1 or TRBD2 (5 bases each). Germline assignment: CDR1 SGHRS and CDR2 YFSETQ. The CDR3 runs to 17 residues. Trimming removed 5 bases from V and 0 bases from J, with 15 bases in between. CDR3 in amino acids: CASRTGPRNSGANVLTF. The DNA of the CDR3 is TGCGCCAGCAGGACGGGACCGAGGAACTCTGGGGCCAACGTCCTGACTTTC.

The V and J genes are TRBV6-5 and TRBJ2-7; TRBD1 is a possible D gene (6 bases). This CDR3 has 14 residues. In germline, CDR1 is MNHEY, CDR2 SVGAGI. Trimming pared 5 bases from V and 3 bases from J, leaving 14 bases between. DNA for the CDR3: TGTGCCAGCAGTCAAATGGACAGACTCTACGAGCAGTACTTC. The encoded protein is CASSQMDRLYEQYF.

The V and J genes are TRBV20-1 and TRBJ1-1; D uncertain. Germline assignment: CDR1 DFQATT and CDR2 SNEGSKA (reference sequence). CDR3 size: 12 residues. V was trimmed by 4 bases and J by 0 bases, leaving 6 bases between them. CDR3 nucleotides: TGCAGTGCTAAGAAATTGAACACTGAAGCTTTCTTT. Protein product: CSAKKLNTEAFF.

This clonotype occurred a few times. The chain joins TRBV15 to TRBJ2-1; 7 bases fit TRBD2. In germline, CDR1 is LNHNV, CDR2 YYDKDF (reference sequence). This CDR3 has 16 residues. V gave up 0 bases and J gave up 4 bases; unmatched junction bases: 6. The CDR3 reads CATSRDTGGLYNEQFF. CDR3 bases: TGTGCCACCAGCAGAGATACGGGAGGCCTATACAATGAGCAGTTCTTC.

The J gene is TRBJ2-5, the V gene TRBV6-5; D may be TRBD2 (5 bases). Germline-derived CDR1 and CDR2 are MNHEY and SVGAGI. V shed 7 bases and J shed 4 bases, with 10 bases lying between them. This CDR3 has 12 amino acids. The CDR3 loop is CASTKRGETQYF. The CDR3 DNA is TGTGCCAGCACCAAACGGGGAGAGACCCAGTACTTC.

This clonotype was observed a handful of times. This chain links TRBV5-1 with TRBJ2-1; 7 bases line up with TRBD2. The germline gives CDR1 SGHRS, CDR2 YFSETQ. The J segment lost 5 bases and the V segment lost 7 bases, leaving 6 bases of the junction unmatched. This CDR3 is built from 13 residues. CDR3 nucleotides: TGCGCCAGCTTGGGGGGGAGCCACAATGAGCAGTTCTTC. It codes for CASLGGSHNEQFF.

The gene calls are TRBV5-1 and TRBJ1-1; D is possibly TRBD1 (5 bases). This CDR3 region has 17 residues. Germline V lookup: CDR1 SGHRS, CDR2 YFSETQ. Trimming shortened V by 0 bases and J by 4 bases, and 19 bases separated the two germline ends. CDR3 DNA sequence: TGCGCCAGCAGCTTGGGAGGGACTGCGGGGGTGGGCACTGAAGCTTTCTTT. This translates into CASSLGGTAGVGTEAFF. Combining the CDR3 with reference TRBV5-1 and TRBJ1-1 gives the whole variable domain KAGVTQTPRYLIKTRGQQVTLSCSPISGHRSVSWYQQTPGQGLQFLFEYFSETQRNKGNFPGRFSGRQFSNSRSEMNVSTLELGDSALYLCASSLGGTAGVGTEAFFGQGTRLTVV.

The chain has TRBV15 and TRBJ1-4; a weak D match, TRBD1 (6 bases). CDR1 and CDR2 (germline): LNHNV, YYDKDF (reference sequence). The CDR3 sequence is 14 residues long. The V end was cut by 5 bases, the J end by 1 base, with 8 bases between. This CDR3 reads CATSSGVTNEKLFF. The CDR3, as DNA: TGTGCCACCAGCTCAGGGGTAACTAATGAAAAACTGTTTTTT.

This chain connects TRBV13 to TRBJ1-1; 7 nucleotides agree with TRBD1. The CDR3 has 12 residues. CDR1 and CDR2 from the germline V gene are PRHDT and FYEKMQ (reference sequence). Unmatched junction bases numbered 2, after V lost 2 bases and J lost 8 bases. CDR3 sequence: CASSLSRGEAFF. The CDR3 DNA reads TGTGCCAGCAGCTTATCCAGGGGGGAAGCTTTCTTT.

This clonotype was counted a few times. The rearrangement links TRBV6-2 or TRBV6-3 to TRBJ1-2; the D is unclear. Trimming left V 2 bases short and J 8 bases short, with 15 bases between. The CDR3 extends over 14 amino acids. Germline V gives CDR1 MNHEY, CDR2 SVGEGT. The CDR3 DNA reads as TGTGCCAGCAGTTACCTATCGGGGAGAGGCGGCTACACCTTC. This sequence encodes CASSYLSGRGGYTF.